One sample yielded the 29 T cell receptor beta chains listed below, sequenced in a study of OX40 agonist ivuxolimab in advanced cancers. This table comes from immunoSEQ multiplex PCR, and its TCRdb copy is limited to in-frame clones, with some not included. The sample consists of around 56,000 clones, 70% to 80% of them appearing once. The sample was CD4+ or CD8+ T cells sorted from blood, taken in a trial of the OX40 agonist ivuxolimab. The receptors originated from an adult with an advanced solid tumor such as melanoma, head and neck, liver or kidney cancer.

V and J are TRBV5-6 and TRBJ1-2; maybe TRBD1 (5 bases). Germline V gene lookup returns CDR1 SGHDT and CDR2 YYEEEE. This CDR3 is 13 amino acids long. Deletions cut 6 bases from V and 4 bases from J, with 13 bases between. CDR3 coding DNA: TGTGCCAGCACTACGGGGGTCTTCTATGGCTACACCTTC. Residues: CASTTGVFYGYTF.

The chain links TRBV29-1 to TRBJ1-2; D is ambiguous. V lost 4 bases and J lost 1, with 10 bases in between. The CDR3 has 13 amino acids. Germline lookup yields CDR1 SQVTM and CDR2 ANQGSEA. The CDR3 loop reads CSVAPGLNYGYTF. In DNA form, the CDR3 reads TGCAGCGTTGCCCCGGGTCTTAACTATGGCTACACCTTC.

The chain recombines TRBV28 with TRBJ1-4; D is undetermined. Trimming took off 5 bases at V and 2 bases at J, with 9 bases between the two ends. The CDR3 extends over 14 amino acids. Germline assignment: CDR1 MDHEN and CDR2 SYDVKM. In nucleotides, the CDR3 is TGTGCCAGCAGTACGGACGGCACTAATGAAAAACTGTTTTTT. Its translation: CASSTDGTNEKLFF.

The chain couples TRBV29-1 to TRBJ1-2; D is uncertain. Germline V gives CDR1 SQVTM, CDR2 ANQGSEA. The CDR3 runs 12 residues. Trimming left V 7 bases short and J 8 bases short, with 17 bases between. The CDR3 DNA sequence: TGCAGCGCCGCTAGGGTATCCTGGGGCTACACCTTC. It specifies CSAARVSWGYTF.

V usage is TRBV6-1 and J usage is TRBJ2-3; D possibly corresponds to TRBD1 (7 bases). CDR1 MNHNS and CDR2 SASEGT come from the germline V gene. The V end lost 0 bases, the J end lost 3 bases, and 10 bases lay between the germline ends. CDR3 length equals 15 residues. In DNA, the CDR3 is TGTGCCAGCAGTGAAGCGGCAGGGGGGACAGATACGCAGTATTTT. The encoded protein is CASSEAAGGTDTQYF.

This chain uses TRBV5-4 with TRBJ1-6; D remains unclear. Germline V gene data show CDR1 as SGHNT and CDR2 as YYREEE (reference sequence). Trimming took 0 bases from V and 8 from J, leaving 12 bases between them. The CDR3 extends over 15 amino acids. The CDR3 DNA reads TGTGCCAGCAGCTTGGGGGAGGGAGGAGATTCACCCCTCCACTTT. Its translation: CASSLGEGGDSPLHF.

The chain uses TRBV11-3 and TRBJ1-2; D is unclear. This CDR3 is 13 amino acids long. Germline-derived CDR1 and CDR2 are SGHNT and YENEEA. The V and J ends lost 4 bases and 3 bases respectively, with 9 bases between them. The CDR3 DNA sequence: TGTGCCAGCAGCTATGGGTCGTACTATGGCTACACCTTC. This gives the protein CASSYGSYYGYTF.

CDR3 sequence (DNA): TGTGCCAGCAGTATTAGCAGGAGTGTCTACGAGCAGTACTTC. Translating gives CASSISRSVYEQYF. This rearrangement joins TRBV27 to TRBJ2-7, with no clear D. The CDR3 sequence is 14 residues long. Germline V gives CDR1 MNHEY, CDR2 SMNVEV (reference sequence). V shed 5 bases and J shed 3 bases, with 14 bases lying between them.

The chain uses TRBV19 and TRBJ2-1; 15 bases agree with TRBD2. V lost 6 bases and J lost 2; bases outside the gene matches: 11. CDR3 size: 19 residues. Germline CDR1 LNHDA, CDR2 SQIVND (reference sequence). Here the CDR3 reads CASRPAGLAGGDAYNEQFF. As DNA, the CDR3 is TGTGCCAGTAGGCCGGCGGGACTAGCGGGAGGAGACGCCTACAATGAGCAGTTCTTC.

This clone came up a few times. The sample has other DNA sequences that encode this CDR3 too. CDR3 region: CASSWGTSTQETQYF. The DNA for the CDR3 is TGCGCCAGCAGCTGGGGGACTAGCACCCAAGAGACCCAGTACTTC. The rearrangement links TRBV5-1 to TRBJ2-5; 9 bases line up with TRBD2. J lost 1 base, V lost 3 bases, and 4 bases had no gene match. The CDR3 loop spans 15 amino acids. Germline V lookup: CDR1 SGHRS, CDR2 YFSETQ.

The sample holds a few counts of this clone. The rearrangement uses TRBV4-1 and TRBJ2-7; either TRBD1 or TRBD2 may fit D (5 bases each). The CDR3 loop spans 15 amino acids. Trimming took off 3 bases at V and 3 bases at J, with 15 bases between the two ends. Germline CDR1 is MGHRA and CDR2 is YSYEKL. DNA of the CDR3: TGCGCCAGCAGCCAGGGCACCCAGGGAGTCTACGAGCAGTACTTC. As protein: CASSQGTQGVYEQYF.

The chain has TRBV6-5 and TRBJ2-5; 8 bases fit TRBD2. V trimming: 10 bases; J trimming: 2 bases; junction bases outside the gene matches: 9. The CDR3 has 14 residues. Germline values: CDR1 MNHEY, CDR2 SVGAGI. This chain's CDR3 is CATLPSGQQETQYF. In DNA, the CDR3 is TGTGCCACCCTCCCTAGCGGGCAACAAGAGACCCAGTACTTC.

This clone came up once. This chain links TRBV2 with TRBJ2-3; 8 positions agree with TRBD1. The CDR3 has 13 residues. J lost 6 bases, V lost 5 bases, and 4 bases had no gene match. CDR1 and CDR2 (germline): SNHLY, FYNNEI. CDR3 in amino acids: CASSTDRADTQYF. The CDR3 region has the DNA TGTGCCAGCAGTACGGACAGGGCGGATACGCAGTATTTT. The full variable domain, with the rest looked up from reference TRBV2 and TRBJ2-3, is EPEVTQTPSHQVTQMGQEVILRCVPISNHLYFYWYRQILGQKVEFLVSFYNNEISEKSEIFDDQFSVERPDGSNFTLKIRSTKLEDSAMYFCASSTDRADTQYFGPGTRLTVL.

The CDR3 sequence: CAISETSGTPLHF. CDR3 in DNA: TGTGCCATCAGTGAGACCTCCGGGACTCCTCTGCATTTT. The gene calls are TRBV10-3 and TRBJ1-5, with D possibly being TRBD1 (5 bases). The CDR3 sequence is 13 residues long. V dropped 2 bases and J dropped 15 bases, with 17 bases sitting between them. CDR1 and CDR2 (germline): ENHRY, SYGVKD.

This chain uses TRBV7-9 with TRBJ1-4; D remains ambiguous. Per the germline V gene, CDR1 is SEHNR and CDR2 is FQNEAQ (reference sequence). The germline V and J ends were trimmed by 5 bases and 8 bases, with 12 bases remaining between them. This CDR3 contains 13 residues. The CDR3 here is CASSLSGSEKLFF. CDR3 nucleotide sequence: TGTGCCAGCAGCCTCAGTGGGTCAGAAAAACTGTTTTTT.

The V call is TRBV14, the J call TRBJ1-3; D unresolved. CDR3 length: 12 residues. CDR1 is SGHDN, CDR2 FVKESK, per germline. V was pared by 1 base and J by 7 bases, with 5 bases between. This chain's CDR3 is CASSQAGNTIYF. In DNA, the CDR3 is TGTGCCAGCAGCCAAGCCGGGAACACCATATATTTT.

J is TRBJ1-6 and V is TRBV2, with 7 positions matching TRBD1. Per the germline V gene, CDR1 is SNHLY and CDR2 is FYNNEI. V was clipped by 2 bases and J by 6 bases; unmatched bases: 7. The CDR3 is 16 residues long. The CDR3 DNA follows: TGTGCCAGCAGTGAAAGGGGGACAGTCCCTAATTCACCCCTCCACTTT. It is translated as CASSERGTVPNSPLHF. Based on the CDR3 plus reference TRBV2 and TRBJ1-6, the full variable domain is EPEVTQTPSHQVTQMGQEVILRCVPISNHLYFYWYRQILGQKVEFLVSFYNNEISEKSEIFDDQFSVERPDGSNFTLKIRSTKLEDSAMYFCASSERGTVPNSPLHFGNGTRLTVT.

The chain links TRBV30 to TRBJ2-3; no reliable D call. Germline assignment: CDR1 GTSNPN and CDR2 SVGIG (reference sequence). The CDR3 is made up of 12 amino acids. Deletions cut 5 bases from V and 0 bases from J, with 6 bases between. The CDR3 region has the DNA TGTGCCTGGCACCCTAGCACAGATACGCAGTATTTT. Its translation: CAWHPSTDTQYF.

The V and J genes are TRBV2 and TRBJ1-2; 9 bases align to TRBD1. Germline lookup yields CDR1 SNHLY and CDR2 FYNNEI. The CDR3 covers 18 residues. V trimming: 6 bases; J trimming: 4 bases; junction bases outside the gene matches: 18. The CDR3 region is CASRALWARTGDGYGYTF. In nucleotides, the CDR3 is TGTGCCAGCAGGGCCCTCTGGGCCAGGACAGGGGACGGCTATGGCTACACCTTC. The whole variable domain, remainder taken from reference TRBV2 and TRBJ1-2, is EPEVTQTPSHQVTQMGQEVILRCVPISNHLYFYWYRQILGQKVEFLVSFYNNEISEKSEIFDDQFSVERPDGSNFTLKIRSTKLEDSAMYFCASRALWARTGDGYGYTFGSGTRLTVV.

V usage is TRBV6-1 and J usage is TRBJ2-7; D unresolved. With 6 bases removed from V and 5 bases from J, the gap between germline ends came to 14 bases. The CDR3 sequence is 13 residues long. The germline V gene encodes CDR1 MNHNS and CDR2 SASEGT. CDR3 sequence: CASSESDKDEQYF. CDR3 coding DNA: TGTGCCAGCAGCGAAAGCGACAAGGACGAGCAGTACTTC.

The chain is built from TRBV14 and TRBJ2-1, with TRBD1 as a possible D gene (5 bases). The V and J ends lost 1 base and 9 bases respectively, with 13 bases between them. Germline CDR1 reads SGHDN; CDR2 reads FVKESK. The CDR3 spans 14 residues. DNA for the CDR3: TGTGCCAGCAGCCAAGTGAAGGGGTTCGGTGAGCAGTTCTTC. The encoded protein is CASSQVKGFGEQFF.

The chain couples TRBV13 to TRBJ1-3; no firm D call. Deletions cut 3 bases from V and 1 base from J, with 4 bases between. Germline lookup yields CDR1 PRHDT and CDR2 FYEKMQ (reference sequence). This CDR3 contains 13 residues. CDR3 DNA: TGTGCCAGCAGCTTTTATTCTGGAAACACCATATATTTT. It specifies CASSFYSGNTIYF.

J is TRBJ2-5 and V is TRBV18; 8 bases agree with TRBD1. Germline CDR1 KGHSH, CDR2 LQKENI. V trimming: 6 bases; J trimming: 4 bases; junction bases outside the gene matches: 7. This CDR3 region has 14 residues. CDR3 in amino acids: CASSFGQGRETQYF. The CDR3 DNA sequence: TGTGCCAGCTCTTTCGGACAGGGTCGAGAGACCCAGTACTTC.

A word on this clone: This CDR3 is also generated by other DNA sequences in the sample. The chain joins TRBV14 to TRBJ2-7; D remains unclear. CDR3 length: 11 residues. Trimming took off 3 bases at V and 2 bases at J, with 2 bases between the two ends. Germline CDR1 reads SGHDN; CDR2 reads FVKESK. CDR3 coding DNA: TGTGCCAGCAGCCATACCTACGAGCAGTACTTC. Translation: CASSHTYEQYF.

The chain employs TRBV10-3 and TRBJ1-6; no clear D gene. The CDR3 totals 15 residues. Per germline, CDR1 ENHRY and CDR2 SYGVKD. Trimming stripped 0 bases from V and 11 bases from J, with 14 bases between. The chain's CDR3 is CAISESFPPPPPLHF. In nucleotides, the CDR3 is TGTGCCATCAGTGAGTCTTTCCCCCCCCCGCCACCCCTCCACTTT.

The CDR3 reads CAWSVGQSYNSPLHF. The CDR3 DNA follows: TGTGCCTGGAGTGTAGGACAGTCTTATAATTCACCCCTCCACTTT. The chain combines TRBV30 with TRBJ1-6; a weak D match, TRBD1 (6 bases). Germline loops: CDR1 GTSNPN, CDR2 SVGIG (reference sequence). Trimming took off 0 bases at V and 4 bases at J, with 10 bases between the two ends. CDR3 length: 15 residues.

This clone was found a few times. The gene calls are TRBV30 and TRBJ1-5, with D unclear. Germline V lookup: CDR1 GTSNPN, CDR2 SVGIG (reference sequence). With 0 bases removed from V and 7 bases from J, the gap between germline ends came to 10 bases. CDR3 length: 13 residues. CDR3 loop: CAWSVKGDQPQHF. CDR3 coding DNA: TGTGCCTGGAGTGTAAAGGGTGACCAGCCCCAGCATTTT.

The J gene is TRBJ2-2, the V gene TRBV10-3; D is unclear. This CDR3 region has 14 residues. Germline-derived CDR1 and CDR2 are ENHRY and SYGVKD. Trimming cost V 8 bases and J 6 bases, with 16 bases left between them. This chain's CDR3 is CAIRPLKDAGELFF. In DNA form, the CDR3 reads TGTGCCATCCGTCCGTTGAAGGACGCCGGGGAGCTGTTTTTT.

V gene TRBV2 combines with J gene TRBJ2-1; TRBD2 aligns across 7 bases. The CDR3 has 15 amino acids. CDR1 is SNHLY and CDR2 is FYNNEI in the germline V gene. V gave up 2 bases and J gave up 3 bases; unmatched junction bases: 4. CDR3 loop: CASSEIGGFYNEQFF. The CDR3 DNA is TGTGCCAGCAGTGAAATCGGGGGGTTCTACAATGAGCAGTTCTTC.